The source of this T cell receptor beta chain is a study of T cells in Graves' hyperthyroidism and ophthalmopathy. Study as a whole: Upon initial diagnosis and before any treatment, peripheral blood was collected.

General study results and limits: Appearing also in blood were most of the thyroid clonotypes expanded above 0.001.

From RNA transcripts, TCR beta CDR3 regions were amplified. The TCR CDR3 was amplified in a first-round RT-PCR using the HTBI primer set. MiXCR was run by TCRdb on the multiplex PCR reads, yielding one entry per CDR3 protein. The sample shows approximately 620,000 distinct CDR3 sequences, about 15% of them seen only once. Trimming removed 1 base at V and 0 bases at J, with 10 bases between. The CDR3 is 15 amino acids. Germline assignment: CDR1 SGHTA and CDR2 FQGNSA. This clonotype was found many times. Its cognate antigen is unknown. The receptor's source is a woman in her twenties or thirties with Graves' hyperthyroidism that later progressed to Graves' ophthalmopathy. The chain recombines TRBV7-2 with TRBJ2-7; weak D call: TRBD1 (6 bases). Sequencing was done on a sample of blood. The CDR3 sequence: CASSLGRDISYEQYF. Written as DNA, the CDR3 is TGTGCCAGCAGCTTAGGCCGGGACATCTCCTACGAGCAGTACTTC.